This T cell receptor (beta chain) was sequenced for a study of T cell responses to AZD1222 COVID-19 vaccine. Study findings and constraints: Scientists sampled the repertoires only once the peak T cell response had passed.

The V gene lost 7 bases and the J gene lost 5 bases, with 14 bases spanning the gap. The CDR3 consists of 14 residues. Germline lookup yields CDR1 MNHEY and CDR2 SVGAGI. TCRdb's table, derived via immunoSEQ multiplex PCR, lists solely in-frame clones and lacks some. Among about 130,000 clones listed, about nine tenths were seen once. This clone was seen only once. The antigen is undetermined. The clonotype comes from an adult in good health. This rearrangement joins TRBV6-5 to TRBJ2-2; the D gene could be TRBD1 or TRBD2 (6 bases each). Sequenced here: peripheral blood, sampled on day 0 of AZD1222 vaccination. The CDR3 nucleotides read TGTGCCAGCAAGGGGGGTTTAGGGACCGGGGAGCTGTTTTTT. Protein sequence: CASKGGLGTGELFF.